This TCR beta chain was observed in a study of T cells in Graves' hyperthyroidism and ophthalmopathy. Turning to the study itself: Peripheral blood was obtained at initial diagnosis, preceding any treatment. Regarding the study as a whole: Among thyroid clonotypes expanded above 0.001, most also appeared in blood.

Trimming shortened V by 0 bases and J by 4 bases, and 14 bases separated the two germline ends. CDR1 is LGHNA and CDR2 is YSLEER in the germline V gene. There are 16 residues in the CDR3. As concerns this clonotype: Its specificity is not known.

RNA transcripts provided the source from which TCR beta CDR3 regions were amplified. HTBI primers were employed in a first-round RT-PCR of the TCR CDR3. TCRdb used MiXCR to reprocess the multiplex PCR reads, holding one entry per CDR3 protein. The sample includes about half a million distinct CDR3 sequences, more than 15% of them seen just once. The chain links TRBV4-3 to TRBJ2-3, with D perhaps being TRBD1 or TRBD2 (5 bases each). The sequenced material came from blood. The receptor comes from a woman aged 25-40 years with Graves' ophthalmopathy. The chain's CDR3 is CASSQDLRGTADTQYF. CDR3 sequence (DNA): TGCGCCAGCAGCCAAGATCTGAGGGGTACAGCAGATACGCAGTATTTT.